The rows below give T cell receptor beta chains drawn from one sample of a study of human T cells and chemical hapten exposure. TCRdb fed the RACE reads into MiXCR, producing one record per CDR3 protein. The sample shows over 300,000 distinct CDR3 sequences, more than 4.5% of them seen only once. Material: whole blood, obtained in connection with sensitization to the hapten diphenylcyclopropenone (DPC). The receptors come from a woman between 45 and 60 years old with alopecia areata. Some clones in this sample may be carry-over from other donors' samples. CDR3s include the opening cysteine and the closing phenylalanine or tryptophan. A D gene is named only where the DNA matches it firmly. The listing skips clone size in some rows; elsewhere it reads once, few, many or a size class.

j_call d_call v_call clone_size cdr3_aa cdr3_nt
TRBJ2-7 - TRBV27 - CASSFLDKAYEQYF TGTGCCAGCAGTTTCCTAGACAAAGCCTACGAGCAGTACTTC
TRBJ2-1 TRBD1 TRBV20-1 few CSARVQTGDRYNEQFF TGCAGTGCTAGAGTTCAGACAGGGGATCGCTACAATGAGCAGTTCTTC
TRBJ1-2 - TRBV20-1 many CSARDRIFQLGGYTF TGCAGTGCTAGAGATAGGATCTTTCAGCTAGGGGGCTACACCTTC
TRBJ2-3 - TRBV5-6 few CASRLWAGRRTDTQYF TGTGCCAGCAGGTTGTGGGCAGGACGGCGCACAGATACGCAGTATTTT
TRBJ1-5 - TRBV24-1 - CATSDCDQGWSNQPQHF TGTGCCACCAGTGATTGCGACCAGGGGTGGAGCAATCAGCCCCAGCATTTT
TRBJ1-2 - TRBV7-2 - CASSPLGEGYTF TGTGCCAGCAGCCCCCTGGGAGAAGGCTACACCTTC
TRBJ2-1 - TRBV28 - CASSGSSDPYNEQFF TGTGCCAGCAGTGGGTCTAGCGACCCCTACAATGAGCAGTTCTTC
TRBJ1-1 - TRBV7-9 - CASSFPLDTEAFF TGTGCCAGCAGCTTCCCCCTGGACACTGAAGCTTTCTTT
TRBJ1-4 - TRBV18 many CASSPTAENEKLFF TGTGCCAGCTCTCCTACAGCGGAGAATGAAAAACTGTTTTTT
TRBJ1-2 - TRBV12-3/TRBV12-4 few CASSPFPYGYTF TGTGCCAGCAGTCCATTCCCCTATGGCTACACCTTC
TRBJ2-1 TRBD2 TRBV6-5 many CASSPTSGSYNEQFF TGTGCCAGCAGCCCGACTAGCGGGAGTTACAATGAGCAGTTCTTC
TRBJ2-1 - TRBV6-5 many CASTTGGGYNEQFF TGTGCCAGCACCACAGGGGGGGGATACAATGAGCAGTTCTTC
TRBJ2-5 TRBD2 TRBV5-4 many CASSLGLAGRQETQYF TGTGCCAGCAGCTTGGGACTAGCGGGACGCCAAGAGACCCAGTACTTC
TRBJ1-6 - TRBV5-5 many CASSSVRTDSPLHF TGTGCCAGCAGCTCCGTTAGGACGGATTCACCCCTCCACTTT
TRBJ2-7 TRBD2 TRBV6-2/TRBV6-3 - CASSYSSGRAAPEQYF TGTGCCAGCAGTTACTCGAGCGGGAGGGCGGCGCCCGAGCAGTACTTC
TRBJ2-7 - TRBV7-2 many CASSLSPGPYEQYF TGTGCCAGCAGCTTATCTCCCGGCCCCTACGAGCAGTACTTC
TRBJ1-4 - TRBV7-9 - CASSLSDEKLFF TGTGCCAGCAGCTTATCGGATGAAAAACTGTTTTTT
TRBJ2-1 - TRBV30 - CAWSGQYNEQFF TGTGCCTGGAGCGGACAGTACAATGAGCAGTTCTTC
TRBJ1-4 - TRBV27 - CASKPPGDEKLFF TGTGCCAGCAAACCCCCGGGCGATGAAAAACTGTTTTTT
TRBJ2-3 - TRBV11-1 - CASSIQVDLSTDTQYF TGTGCCAGCAGCATCCAGGTGGACCTGAGCACAGATACGCAGTATTTT
TRBJ2-7 - TRBV15 many CATSREFAGSFYEQYF TGTGCCACCAGCAGAGAATTTGCAGGGTCATTCTACGAGCAGTACTTC
TRBJ2-1 - TRBV19 few CASSIWGGAVNEQFF TGTGCCAGTAGTATATGGGGGGGGGCCGTCAATGAGCAGTTCTTC
TRBJ2-1 TRBD1 TRBV20-1 many CSARRRGTGVSEANNEQFF TGCAGTGCTAGGCGCCGGGGGACAGGGGTGTCAGAAGCTAACAATGAGCAGTTCTTC
TRBJ1-1 - TRBV6-5 few CASSYALTQGFDEAFF TGTGCCAGCAGTTACGCCCTCACCCAGGGATTTGATGAAGCTTTCTTT
TRBJ1-5 - TRBV16 many CASSPLGGGRQPQHF TGTGCCAGCAGCCCCCTTGGGGGGGGCAGGCAGCCCCAGCATTTT
TRBJ2-5 TRBD2 TRBV28 many CASGTSGARKTQYF TGTGCCAGCGGGACTAGCGGGGCCCGGAAGACCCAGTACTTC
TRBJ2-5 - TRBV5-1 - CASSLGQIQETQYF TGCGCCAGCAGCTTGGGACAGATCCAAGAGACCCAGTACTTC
TRBJ1-5 - TRBV7-2 many CASSSQDSQPQHF TGTGCCAGCAGTTCACAGGATAGTCAGCCCCAGCATTTT
TRBJ2-5 - TRBV5-4 - CASSSGLGVGETQYF TGTGCCAGCAGCTCCGGACTGGGAGTGGGAGAGACCCAGTACTTC
TRBJ1-5 - TRBV10-2 few CASSGGRGDQPQHF TGCGCCAGCAGTGGCGGCAGGGGAGATCAGCCCCAGCATTTT